The sequence of this TCR beta chain was determined in a study of cytomegalovirus exposure and HLA in healthy donors. Study-level points and caveats: In all likelihood, a cluster of highly shared sequence variants was a sequencing artifact.

Amplification used 60 Vbeta primers and 13 Jbeta primers. Only in-frame clones appear in the TCRdb table, and some are missing; sequencing was by immunoSEQ multiplex PCR. The data show about 130,000 clones, over 75% seen once. Comments on this clone: Antigen: not known.

The TCR sequence derives from a man aged 50 to 59 in good health and CMV-seronegative. The sequenced material came from PBMCs.

CDR3 in DNA: TGTGCCAGCAGCTTAGTGGGCGGGGGACCGAACACTGAAGCTTTCTTT. Amino acid sequence: CASSLVGGGPNTEAFF. V and J are TRBV11-2 and TRBJ1-1, with a tentative D call TRBD1 (5 bases). CDR1 is SGHAT and CDR2 is FQNNGV in the germline V gene. This CDR3 region has 16 residues. Trimming removed 1 base from V and 1 base from J, with 13 bases in between.